This is a list of T cell receptor beta chains from one sample in a study of cytomegalovirus exposure and HLA in healthy donors. Here immunoSEQ multiplex PCR was the method, and the copy in TCRdb shows in-frame clones only, minus some. This sample has about 170,000 clones, with 82% found just once. Material: PBMCs. Source of these receptors: a male donor in good health and CMV-seronegative. Both conserved end residues are part of each CDR3. Fields, in order: CDR3 DNA, CDR3 protein, J gene, clone size, V gene, D gene. D genes are given only for firm matches. Expanded clones get a size class; other rows say once, few or many, or leave the size out.

CDR3 DNA: TGTGCCAGCAGCTTAACCTACAGTATCCAAGAGACCCAGTACTTC; CDR3 protein: CASSLTYSIQETQYF; J gene: TRBJ2-5; clone size: NA; V gene: TRBV7-6; D gene: NA
CDR3 DNA: TGTTCCAGCAGCTCTGGACAGGGCGAGCGTCAGCCCCAGCATTTT; CDR3 protein: CSSSSGQGERQPQHF; J gene: TRBJ1-5; clone size: NA; V gene: TRBV7-9; D gene: TRBD1
CDR3 DNA: TGCGCCAGCACCCTCGACAGAGCTGGAAACACCATATATTTT; CDR3 protein: CASTLDRAGNTIYF; J gene: TRBJ1-3; clone size: NA; V gene: TRBV5-1; D gene: NA
CDR3 DNA: TGTGCCAGCAGCTTCGGACAGGGGGATGGCTACACCTTC; CDR3 protein: CASSFGQGDGYTF; J gene: TRBJ1-2; clone size: NA; V gene: TRBV7-3; D gene: TRBD1
CDR3 DNA: TGTGCCAGCAGCGTATGGGACAGCCTAGGGGAGCTGTTTTTT; CDR3 protein: CASSVWDSLGELFF; J gene: TRBJ2-2; clone size: NA; V gene: TRBV9; D gene: TRBD1
CDR3 DNA: TGTGCCAGCTCACGACAGGGGAGCTCCTACGAGCAGTACTTC; CDR3 protein: CASSRQGSSYEQYF; J gene: TRBJ2-7; clone size: NA; V gene: TRBV18; D gene: TRBD1
CDR3 DNA: TGTGCCAGCTCACCTGGTGGGACAGGGAACAATGAGCAGTTCTTC; CDR3 protein: CASSPGGTGNNEQFF; J gene: TRBJ2-1; clone size: NA; V gene: TRBV18; D gene: TRBD1
CDR3 DNA: TGTGCCAGCAGGCGGGGGACAGGGTACGAGCAGTACTTC; CDR3 protein: CASRRGTGYEQYF; J gene: TRBJ2-7; clone size: NA; V gene: TRBV6-5; D gene: TRBD1
CDR3 DNA: TGTGCCAGCAGCCCGGACGGGGTTTCCGGGGCCAACGTCCTGACTTTC; CDR3 protein: CASSPDGVSGANVLTF; J gene: TRBJ2-6; clone size: NA; V gene: TRBV13; D gene: NA
CDR3 DNA: TGTGCCAGCAGTGTCCAGGGTCGCTCACCCCTCCACTTT; CDR3 protein: CASSVQGRSPLHF; J gene: TRBJ1-6; clone size: NA; V gene: TRBV25-1; D gene: NA
CDR3 DNA: TGTGCCAGCTCGGAAGGACAGGGGTGGGAGCAGTACTTC; CDR3 protein: CASSEGQGWEQYF; J gene: TRBJ2-7; clone size: NA; V gene: TRBV18; D gene: TRBD1
CDR3 DNA: TGTGCCAGCAGTTATCGGGTGAACACTGAAGCTTTCTTT; CDR3 protein: CASSYRVNTEAFF; J gene: TRBJ1-1; clone size: NA; V gene: TRBV6-5; D gene: NA
CDR3 DNA: TGTGCCAGTAGTATTCACGGGGGGAATTACAATGAGCAGTTCTTC; CDR3 protein: CASSIHGGNYNEQFF; J gene: TRBJ2-1; clone size: NA; V gene: TRBV19; D gene: TRBD2
CDR3 DNA: TGCAGTGTGGGACGGGGGAGCACTGAAGCTTTCTTT; CDR3 protein: CSVGRGSTEAFF; J gene: TRBJ1-1; clone size: NA; V gene: TRBV29-1; D gene: NA
CDR3 DNA: TGTGCCAGTAGTATAAGCGGGACAGGGGGCCTCGGAGCCAAAAACATTCAGTACTTC; CDR3 protein: CASSISGTGGLGAKNIQYF; J gene: TRBJ2-4; clone size: NA; V gene: TRBV19; D gene: TRBD1
CDR3 DNA: TGTGCCAGCAGGGCTAGCGGGAGGGCCGGTACGGAGACCCAGTACTTC; CDR3 protein: CASRASGRAGTETQYF; J gene: TRBJ2-5; clone size: few; V gene: TRBV13; D gene: TRBD2
CDR3 DNA: TGTGCCAGCAGCGTAACAGGGGAGCTGTTTTTT; CDR3 protein: CASSVTGELFF; J gene: TRBJ2-2; clone size: NA; V gene: TRBV9; D gene: NA